Below are 30 T cell receptor beta chains sequenced from a single sample in a study of T cells after yellow fever vaccination (dated by TCRdb to about 2019). To prepare the library, 5' RACE was applied. The sample was run on an Illumina HiSeq 2500. TCRdb handled the public reads itself, with Q25 trimming in fastp and clone calling in MiXCR, and kept productive beta chains. One record per CDR3 amino acid sequence lists the most common genes and DNA. The sample yields about 120,000 distinct CDR3 sequences; 8.4% were counted once. Clones ranked in the top ten supply roughly 27% of the sample. The treatment or condition label of this sample denotes: live attenuated yellow fever vaccine strain. The specimen was CD8+ T cells sorted from PBMCs, collected 45 days after the yellow fever booster vaccination. These receptors all stem from a young man who received the YFV17D yellow fever vaccine.

Many counts were recorded for this clonotype. CDR3 amino acids: CASSLRYQVNRENEKLFF. The DNA of the CDR3 is TGTGCCAGCAGCTTGAGGTATCAGGTGAACAGAGAAAATGAAAAACTGTTTTTT. This chain connects TRBV11-2 to TRBJ1-4, with D hard to call. Germline assignment: CDR1 SGHAT and CDR2 FQNNGV. V gave up 3 bases and J gave up 5 bases, with 22 bases separating them. The CDR3 extends over 18 amino acids.

V is TRBV4-2 and J is TRBJ2-7, with 9 bases aligning to TRBD1. Trimming took 2 bases from V and 4 from J; bases not matched to a gene: 6. The CDR3 length is 15 residues. Germline V gives CDR1 LGHNA, CDR2 YNFKEQ. The CDR3, as DNA: TGTGCCAGCAGCCAAACGGACAGGGGCGCGTACGAGCAGTACTTC. It encodes CASSQTDRGAYEQYF.

V gene TRBV30 combines with J gene TRBJ1-5; 9 bases map to TRBD1. This CDR3 spans 17 amino acids. Trimming at V came to 2 bases and at J to 7 bases, leaving 15 bases not matched to a gene. Germline values: CDR1 GTSNPN, CDR2 SVGIG (reference sequence). CDR3 bases: TGTGCCTGGAGTCCCGTTGTAGGGACAGGGAAGGGGCAGCCCCAGCATTTT. The encoded protein is CAWSPVVGTGKGQPQHF.

This clonotype appeared many times. The chain joins TRBV4-3 to TRBJ2-7; D gene ambiguous. There are 17 residues in the CDR3. The V and J ends lost 0 bases and 0 bases respectively, with 15 bases between them. Germline loops: CDR1 LGHNA, CDR2 YSLEER. The CDR3, as DNA: TGCGCCAGCAGCCAAGATTCGAGGCTTAGGAGCTCCTACGAGCAGTACTTC. This encodes CASSQDSRLRSSYEQYF.

V usage is TRBV28 and J usage is TRBJ2-1, with 8 bases lining up with TRBD2. Trimming at V came to 5 bases and at J to 11 bases, leaving 11 bases not matched to a gene. The CDR3 runs to 14 residues. Germline CDR1 and CDR2: MDHEN and SYDVKM. For the CDR3, the DNA is TGTGCCAGCAGTGTTACGGGGGGGTACCATAAGCAGTTCTTC. It yields the protein CASSVTGGYHKQFF. The entire variable domain, with the rest obtained from reference TRBV28 and TRBJ2-1, is as follows: DVKVTQSSRYLVKRTGEKVFLECVQDMDHENMFWYRQDPGLGLRLIYFSYDVKMKEKGDIPEGYSVSREKKERFSLILESASTNQTSMYLCASSVTGGYHKQFFGPGTRLTVL.

This clonotype has more than one count but fewer than ten. The chain is built from TRBV7-2 and TRBJ2-7; TRBD2 matches 8 bases. Looked up from germline, CDR1 is SGHTA and CDR2 is FQGNSA. The trim removed 3 bases at V and 4 bases at J, leaving 5 bases unmatched. The length of the CDR3 is 14 residues. Written as DNA, the CDR3 is TGTGCCAGCAGCTTCGGGCTAGCGGGTTACGAGCAGTACTTC. It encodes CASSFGLAGYEQYF.

For this clonotype: Germline is not matched at one junction end, which may reflect a read error. The CDR3 nucleotides read TGTGACAGCAGCCAGACTAGCGGGAGAGGATACAATGAGCAGTTCTTC. This sequence encodes CDSSQTSGRGYNEQFF. The chain has TRBV5-4 and TRBJ2-1; the match to TRBD2 covers 12 bases. The germline V gene encodes CDR1 SGHNT and CDR2 YYREEE (reference sequence). The CDR3 runs to 16 residues. Using reference TRBV5-4 and TRBJ2-1 for the parts outside the CDR3, the full variable domain is ETGVTQSPTHLIKTRGQQVTLRCSSQSGHNTVSWYQQALGQGPQFIFQYYREEENGRGNFPPRFSGLQFPNYSSELNVNALELDDSALYLCDSSQTSGRGYNEQFFGPGTRLTVL.

This clonotype has ten or more counts. V and J are TRBV28 and TRBJ2-7; perhaps TRBD2 as D (6 bases). CDR3 size: 14 residues. Germline assignment: CDR1 MDHEN and CDR2 SYDVKM. V shed 6 bases and J shed 2 bases, with 14 bases lying between them. The CDR3 loop reads CASSPTTRAYEQYF. For the CDR3, the DNA is TGTGCCAGCAGCCCTACGACTAGGGCCTACGAGCAGTACTTC. The whole variable domain, remainder taken from reference TRBV28 and TRBJ2-7, is DVKVTQSSRYLVKRTGEKVFLECVQDMDHENMFWYRQDPGLGLRLIYFSYDVKMKEKGDIPEGYSVSREKKERFSLILESASTNQTSMYLCASSPTTRAYEQYFGPGTRLTVT.

This clonotype was observed many times. The rearrangement links TRBV6-1 to TRBJ2-7; a weak D match, TRBD2 (6 bases). V lost 6 bases and J lost 6, with 15 bases in between. The CDR3 totals 13 residues. Per germline, CDR1 MNHNS and CDR2 SASEGT. CDR3 sequence (DNA): TGTGCCAGCAGACTAGCCCATGGCGGCGAGCAGTACTTC. It yields the protein CASRLAHGGEQYF.

This clonotype was seen repeatedly, ten times or more. CDR3 loop: CASSPGGVETQYF. DNA of the CDR3: TGTGCCAGCAGTCCCGGTGGGGTAGAGACCCAGTACTTC. The rearrangement joins TRBV7-9 to TRBJ2-5; no definite D call. CDR1 is SEHNR and CDR2 is FQNEAQ in the germline V gene (reference sequence). Trimming removed 6 bases from V and 4 bases from J, with 12 bases in between. This CDR3 region has 13 residues.

This clonotype was picked up many times. J is TRBJ2-7 and V is TRBV6-5; perhaps TRBD1 as D (6 bases). The germline CDR1 and CDR2 sequences are MNHEY and SVGAGI. V dropped 5 bases and J dropped 5 bases, with 13 bases sitting between them. The CDR3 runs 13 residues. In nucleotides, the CDR3 is TGTGCCAGCAGTCTACAGGGCTTCGACGAGCAGTACTTC. It is translated as CASSLQGFDEQYF.

This clonotype was seen repeatedly, ten times or more. The gene calls are TRBV12-3 or TRBV12-4 and TRBJ2-4, with 11 bases matching TRBD2. CDR3 length: 17 amino acids. J was trimmed by 9 bases and V by 5 bases; bases with no gene match: 15. The CDR3 bases are TGTGCCAGCAGTGTTGGATTAGCGGGAGGGGGTCTGATCATTCAGTACTTC. The encoded protein is CASSVGLAGGGLIIQYF.

This clonotype came up many times. The chain links TRBV9 to TRBJ2-7, with 7 positions matching TRBD1. With 3 bases clipped from V and 2 bases from J, the junction kept 11 bases outside the gene matches. The CDR3 extends over 16 amino acids. CDR1 and CDR2 from the germline V gene are SGDLS and YYNGEE. The CDR3 sequence: CASSDQSGTEPYEQYF. DNA for the CDR3: TGTGCCAGCAGCGACCAATCCGGGACAGAACCCTACGAGCAGTACTTC.

This clonotype was detected many times. The V call is TRBV27, the J call TRBJ2-5; D remains unclear. Germline V gene data show CDR1 as MNHEY and CDR2 as SMNVEV (reference sequence). The CDR3 covers 10 residues. V was clipped by 11 bases and J by 6 bases, with 10 bases between them. CDR3 sequence (DNA): TGTGCCTCGAACCGGAAGACCCAGTACTTC. The encoded protein is CASNRKTQYF.

This clonotype was detected ten times or more. V and J are TRBV7-8 and TRBJ1-2, with 8 bases aligning to TRBD1. CDR1 is SGHVS and CDR2 is FQNEAQ in the germline V gene. V was clipped by 4 bases and J by 4 bases; unmatched bases: 2. The CDR3 totals 13 residues. CDR3 amino acids: CASSSGGLYGYTF. The CDR3 nucleotides read TGTGCCAGCAGCTCAGGGGGCCTCTATGGCTACACCTTC.

This clonotype showed up many times. The V call is TRBV7-2, the J call TRBJ2-3; 10 nucleotides line up with TRBD1. The CDR3 totals 14 residues. With V trimmed by 7 bases and J by 3 bases, 4 bases remained unmatched. The germline V gene encodes CDR1 SGHTA and CDR2 FQGNSA. CDR3 in amino acids: CASNRQGATDTQYF. The DNA of the CDR3 is TGTGCCAGCAACAGACAGGGGGCAACAGATACGCAGTATTTT.

Comments on this clonotype: A much more abundant neighbour one base away suggests this may be a read error. This chain uses TRBV15 with TRBJ2-5; 8 bases fit TRBD1. The CDR3 covers 14 residues. Trimming took 1 base from V and 5 from J; bases not matched to a gene: 3. CDR1 LNHNV and CDR2 YYDKDF come from the germline V gene (reference sequence). The CDR3 loop reads CATSRAGGHETQYF. The DNA for the CDR3 is TGTGCCACCAGCAGAGCAGGGGGCCATGAGACCCAGTACTTC.

The chain couples TRBV20-1 to TRBJ2-7; 9 bases map to TRBD1. Unmatched junction bases numbered 2, after V lost 7 bases and J lost 1 base. CDR3 length: 12 amino acids. Per germline, CDR1 DFQATT and CDR2 SNEGSKA (reference sequence). The CDR3, as DNA: TGCAGTGGTGGGACAGGGTCCTACGAGCAGTACTTC. The encoded protein is CSGGTGSYEQYF.

This clonotype was seen ten or more times. J is TRBJ2-1 and V is TRBV10-1; no definite D call. The germline V gene encodes CDR1 WNHNN and CDR2 SYGVQD (reference sequence). V dropped 4 bases and J dropped 0 bases, with 13 bases sitting between them. The CDR3 covers 16 residues. The CDR3 is CASSVVPASSYNEQFF. DNA of the CDR3: TGCGCCAGCAGTGTTGTTCCGGCGAGCTCCTACAATGAGCAGTTCTTC.

Points on this clonotype: It may be a read error: a sequence one base away is much more abundant. V usage is TRBV29-1 and J usage is TRBJ2-1; possible D gene TRBD2, 6 bases. There are 14 residues in the CDR3. Germline V lookup: CDR1 SQVTM, CDR2 ANQGSEA. V lost 5 bases and J lost 7, with 18 bases in between. The CDR3 region is CSVQEGVRSNEQFF. The CDR3 DNA sequence: TGCAGCGTTCAGGAGGGAGTCCGTAGTAATGAGCAGTTCTTC.

This clonotype was seen many times. The V and J genes are TRBV9 and TRBJ2-1; tentative D call: TRBD1 (5 bases). V dropped 3 bases and J dropped 4 bases, with 8 bases sitting between them. The germline V gene encodes CDR1 SGDLS and CDR2 YYNGEE. The CDR3 is 13 residues long. CDR3 DNA sequence: TGTGCCAGCAGCGCCGACAGTTACAATGAGCAGTTCTTC. It is translated as CASSADSYNEQFF. The whole variable domain, filled in from reference TRBV9 and TRBJ2-1, reads DSGVTQTPKHLITATGQRVTLRCSPRSGDLSVYWYQQSLDQGLQFLIQYYNGEERAKGNILERFSAQQFPDLHSELNLSSLELGDSALYFCASSADSYNEQFFGPGTRLTVL.

The sample holds many counts of this clonotype. The rearrangement links TRBV11-2 to TRBJ2-3, with 10 bases aligning to TRBD2. Germline CDR1 and CDR2: SGHAT and FQNNGV. The V segment lost 6 bases and the J segment 2 bases; nucleotides outside the gene matches: 5. The CDR3 has 15 residues. This CDR3 is CASSYGLADTDTQYF. Written as DNA, the CDR3 is TGTGCCAGCAGTTACGGACTAGCGGACACAGATACGCAGTATTTT.

Many counts were recorded for this clonotype. The chain couples TRBV20-1 to TRBJ2-1; 9 nucleotides match TRBD2. V lost 6 bases, J lost 2 bases, and 8 bases stayed unmatched. This CDR3 has 15 amino acids. Germline V lookup: CDR1 DFQATT, CDR2 SNEGSKA (reference sequence). CDR3 DNA sequence: TGCAGTGCCCGGGGACTAGCAGGAACCTACAATGAGCAGTTCTTC. It yields the protein CSARGLAGTYNEQFF.

This clonotype was observed at least ten times. The genes are TRBV20-1 and TRBJ2-7; 7 nucleotides match TRBD2. The CDR3 is 12 amino acids. V gave up 4 bases and J gave up 4 bases; unmatched junction bases: 4. Germline CDR1 is DFQATT and CDR2 is SNEGSKA (reference sequence). The DNA for the CDR3 is TGCAGTGCTACGGCTAGCGGTTACGAGCAGTACTTC. This translates into CSATASGYEQYF.

This clonotype was detected only a few times. This chain links TRBV19 with TRBJ1-5; TRBD1 agrees at 7 bases. CDR3 length equals 12 residues. The V segment lost 10 bases and the J segment 5 bases; nucleotides outside the gene matches: 5. The germline CDR1 and CDR2 sequences are LNHDA and SQIVND (reference sequence). CDR3 nucleotide sequence: TGTGCCATAGCGACAGGGCATCAGCCCCAGCATTTT. Its protein is CAIATGHQPQHF.

Only one count was recorded for this clonotype. The rearrangement links TRBV29-1 to TRBJ1-2; TRBD1 might be the D (6 bases). V gave up 0 bases and J gave up 3 bases, with 11 bases separating them. This CDR3 spans 14 amino acids. CDR1 is SQVTM, CDR2 ANQGSEA, per germline. The CDR3, as DNA: TGCAGCGTTGAAGAGGGGGCCGGGGACTATGGCTACACCTTC. This encodes CSVEEGAGDYGYTF. The whole variable domain, remainder taken from reference TRBV29-1 and TRBJ1-2, is SAVISQKPSRDICQRGTSLTIQCQVDSQVTMMFWYRQQPGQSLTLIATANQGSEATYESGFVIDKFPISRPNLTFSTLTVSNMSPEDSSIYLCSVEEGAGDYGYTFGSGTRLTVV.

At least ten counts were recorded for this clonotype. The chain carries TRBV5-1 and TRBJ2-7, with D perhaps matching TRBD2 (5 bases). The CDR3 has 15 residues. CDR1 is SGHRS and CDR2 is YFSETQ in the germline V gene. V lost 0 bases, J lost 7 bases, and 17 bases lay in between. CDR3 sequence reads: CASSLVKDSTGEQYF. The CDR3 region has the DNA TGCGCCAGCAGCTTGGTAAAGGACTCCACGGGGGAGCAGTACTTC.

The sample holds many counts of this clonotype. CDR3 coding DNA: TGTGCCAGTAGTATACGAGGTATGAACACTGAAGCTTTCTTT. Encoded protein: CASSIRGMNTEAFF. The chain is built from TRBV19 and TRBJ1-1; D is ambiguous. The germline CDR1 and CDR2 sequences are LNHDA and SQIVND (reference sequence). The CDR3 totals 14 residues. V was shortened by 2 bases and J by 0 bases, with 7 bases between the two germline ends.

This clonotype was counted ten times or more. J is TRBJ2-5 and V is TRBV6-5; D is unclear. With 2 bases removed from V and 1 base from J, the gap between germline ends came to 8 bases. Germline CDR1 and CDR2: MNHEY and SVGAGI. The CDR3 totals 14 residues. The CDR3, as DNA: TGTGCCAGCAGTTACGACTTCCTCCAAGAGACCCAGTACTTC. It is translated as CASSYDFLQETQYF.

This clonotype showed up many times. This chain connects TRBV7-9 to TRBJ2-7; 9 bases agree with TRBD1. J lost 7 bases, V lost 5 bases, and 12 bases had no gene match. Germline-derived CDR1 and CDR2 are SEHNR and FQNEAQ (reference sequence). The CDR3 runs 15 residues. Here the CDR3 DNA reads TGTGCCAGCAGCACCGGCGACAGGGGGTGGGAAGAGCAGTACTTC. As protein: CASSTGDRGWEEQYF. The variable domain in full, with the rest retrieved from reference TRBV7-9 and TRBJ2-7, is DTGVSQNPRHKITKRGQNVTFRCDPISEHNRLYWYRQTLGQGPEFLTYFQNEAQLEKSRLLSDRFSAERPKGSFSTLEIQRTEQGDSAMYLCASSTGDRGWEEQYFGPGTRLTVT.